This TCR beta chain was documented in a study of T-cell reconstitution after alpha-beta-depleted transplantation in children. Study-wide findings and caveats: From newly produced T cells came most of the T-cell counts and diversity one year after transplant. Surviving recipient cells, namely T cells and thymic progenitors, were the source of high day-60 TCRbeta diversity in some patients. Several hundred rapidly expanded clones from non-depleted graft cells reportedly supplied alpha-beta T cells about two months post-transplant.

Unique molecular identifiers tagged the TCRbeta library. TCRdb re-called the PCR reads through MiXCR, storing one row per CDR3 protein. The sample carries 580,000 or so distinct CDR3 sequences, 20% to 25% recorded once. On this clonotype: Its antigen is as yet unknown.

This CDR3 is built from 15 residues. V dropped 5 bases and J dropped 1 base, with 14 bases sitting between them. The specimen comprised PBMCs, mostly from graft donor cells, sampled 360 days after TCRalphabeta/CD19-depleted stem cell transplant. The V call is TRBV12-3 or TRBV12-4, the J call TRBJ2-5, with D unresolved. The sequence was obtained from a boy less than two years old who had a stem cell transplant for acute myeloid leukemia, so the T cells may come from the graft donor. This CDR3 reads CASSPTEVFQETQYF. In DNA, the CDR3 is TGTGCCAGCAGTCCAACAGAAGTCTTCCAAGAGACCCAGTACTTC.